Here is one T cell receptor (beta chain) with its context. Its matching antigen is unknown. The sample is drawn from a study of CD8 T cells in ankylosing spondylitis. The germline CDR1 and CDR2 sequences are SGHRS and YFSETQ. This CDR3 comprises 15 residues. V shed 1 base and J shed 6 bases, with 17 bases lying between them. Notes on the study in general: Seemingly characteristic of ankylosing spondylitis blood was a TCR beta motif consisting of about 8 highly homologous variants.

MiXCR was run by TCRdb on the 5' RACE reads, yielding one entry per CDR3 protein. Among about 540,000 distinct CDR3 sequences listed, roughly 13% were seen once. The chain is built from TRBV5-1 and TRBJ2-7; either TRBD1 or TRBD2 may supply D (5 bases each). The material sequenced was blood, either unsorted or a sorted T cell fraction (not recorded which). The sequence was collected from a male donor with ankylosing spondylitis. This CDR3 is CASSLWDQAKSEQYF. The CDR3 coding sequence is TGCGCCAGCAGCTTGTGGGACCAGGCCAAGAGCGAGCAGTACTTC.